The next 19 T cell receptor beta chains were all read from a single sample in a study of identical twins. TCRdb processed the 5' RACE reads anew with MiXCR; each CDR3 protein has one entry. The sample comprises approximately 670,000 distinct CDR3 sequences, 6% to 6.5% of which are singletons, and about 2% rests with the top ten. The sequenced material came from naive T cells sorted from blood. The origin of the receptors is a man aged 18 to 30 in good health.

In its sample, this clonotype was seen a few times. The J gene is TRBJ2-7, the V gene TRBV6-1; D possibly corresponds to TRBD1 (5 bases). CDR1 and CDR2 from the germline V gene are MNHNS and SASEGT. Trimming left V 6 bases short and J 2 bases short, with 14 bases between. The length of the CDR3 is 14 residues. CDR3 sequence (DNA): TGTGCCAGCAGAACCGGACACACACCCTACGAGCAGTACTTC. Its translation: CASRTGHTPYEQYF.

CDR3 in amino acids: CAREGQLGSSGANVLTF. The CDR3, as DNA: TGTGCCCGAGAGGGACAGCTTGGCTCGTCTGGGGCCAACGTCCTGACTTTC. The chain is built from TRBV7-9 and TRBJ2-6, with TRBD1 identical over 7 bases. J was trimmed by 1 base and V by 11 bases; bases with no gene match: 14. The CDR3 length is 17 residues. Germline-derived CDR1 and CDR2 are SEHNR and FQNEAQ (reference sequence).

V and J are TRBV20-1 and TRBJ2-5; D is possibly TRBD1 (5 bases). This CDR3 is built from 12 residues. The ends were cut back, 8 bases at V and 2 bases at J, with 12 bases in the middle. Germline V lookup: CDR1 DFQATT, CDR2 SNEGSKA (reference sequence). The CDR3 reads CSSTELQETQYF. The CDR3, as DNA: TGCAGTTCGACAGAACTACAAGAGACCCAGTACTTC.

The table lists this clonotype with many counts. The chain is built from TRBV5-1 and TRBJ2-3; a possible D gene is TRBD1 (5 bases). The V end lost 2 bases, the J end lost 4 bases, and 14 bases lay between the germline ends. CDR1 SGHRS and CDR2 YFSETQ come from the germline V gene. This CDR3 comprises 15 residues. The CDR3 region is CASSLSGREPDTQYF. In DNA form, the CDR3 reads TGCGCCAGCAGCTTATCAGGGCGCGAACCAGATACGCAGTATTTT.

This clonotype was observed a handful of times. V and J are TRBV30 and TRBJ2-1, with D perhaps TRBD1 (6 bases). V lost 3 bases, J lost 4 bases, and 10 bases lay in between. The germline V gene encodes CDR1 GTSNPN and CDR2 SVGIG (reference sequence). The CDR3 contains 13 residues. CDR3 in DNA: TGTGCCTGGAGGGCAGGGGCTTACAATGAGCAGTTCTTC. As protein: CAWRAGAYNEQFF. Complete variable domain (other parts from reference TRBV30 and TRBJ2-1): SQTIHQWPATLVQPVGSPLSLECTVEGTSNPNLYWYRQAAGRGLQLLFYSVGIGQISSEVPQNLSASRPQDRQFILSSKKLLLSDSGFYLCAWRAGAYNEQFFGPGTRLTVL.

This clonotype occurred many times. V is TRBV10-3 and J is TRBJ2-2; D not resolved. The CDR3 sequence is 14 residues long. Trimming shortened V by 0 bases and J by 3 bases, and 5 bases separated the two germline ends. The germline gives CDR1 ENHRY, CDR2 SYGVKD. The DNA for the CDR3 is TGTGCCATCAGTGAGTCAACAGACACCGGGGAGCTGTTTTTT. Translation: CAISESTDTGELFF.

This clonotype was detected many times. The rearrangement links TRBV5-5 to TRBJ2-7; D tentatively fits TRBD1 or TRBD2 (5 bases each). Germline V gene data show CDR1 as SGHKS and CDR2 as YYEKEE (reference sequence). V gave up 5 bases and J gave up 1 base, with 19 bases separating them. The CDR3 has 16 amino acids. Here the CDR3 DNA reads TGTGCCAGCAGTCAATCCGGGACGGCCATATCCTACGAGCAGTACGTC. Residues: CASSQSGTAISYEQYV.

This clonotype was recorded many times. The chain links TRBV12-3 or TRBV12-4 to TRBJ2-3, with TRBD1 matching over 8 bases. The CDR3 contains 14 residues. J gave up 4 bases and V 4 bases, and 4 bases lay outside the gene matches. CDR3 bases: TGTGCCAGCAGTTCCACAGGGGGAGCAGATACGCAGTATTTT. The encoded protein is CASSSTGGADTQYF.

This clonotype has more than one count but fewer than ten. The rearrangement joins TRBV20-1 to TRBJ2-2; weak D call: TRBD2 (6 bases). This CDR3 has 12 residues. CDR1 and CDR2 (germline): DFQATT, SNEGSKA (reference sequence). The chain's CDR3 is CRTTRNTGELFF. DNA of the CDR3: TGCAGGACGACTAGGAACACCGGGGAGCTGTTTTTT.

V gene TRBV12-3 or TRBV12-4 combines with J gene TRBJ2-2; 11 positions agree with TRBD1. The V and J ends lost 6 bases and 4 bases, in that order; junction bases with no gene match: 4. The CDR3 has 15 residues. CDR3 sequence (DNA): TGTGCCAGCAGGAGGACAGGGGGCAGCACCGGGGAGCTGTTTTTT. This codes for CASRRTGGSTGELFF.

This clonotype came up a few times. This chain links TRBV6-1 with TRBJ1-5; 9 bases fit TRBD1. Trimming cost V 6 bases and J 6 bases; bases outside gene matches: 9. This CDR3 spans 15 amino acids. CDR1 is MNHNS and CDR2 is SASEGT in the germline V gene. The CDR3 DNA follows: TGTGCCAGCAGCCTGGGGACAGGGCTGGGTCAGCCCCAGCATTTT. Its translation is CASSLGTGLGQPQHF.

This clonotype was picked up many times. The chain employs TRBV20-1 and TRBJ1-2, with D uncertain. Between the trimmed V and J ends, which lost 7 bases and 7 bases, there was a span of 16 bases. The CDR3 length is 12 residues. Germline V gene lookup returns CDR1 DFQATT and CDR2 SNEGSKA (reference sequence). CDR3 bases: TGCAGTGGTATTGACCCATCAGGTGGCTACACCTTC. Amino acids: CSGIDPSGGYTF.

The chain recombines TRBV27 with TRBJ2-2; 7 bases line up with TRBD2. CDR1 is MNHEY and CDR2 is SMNVEV in the germline V gene (reference sequence). The CDR3 contains 16 residues. The ends lost 4 bases at V and 0 bases at J; junction bases unmatched: 5. This chain's CDR3 is CASSYASGANTGELFF. CDR3 nucleotides: TGTGCCAGCAGTTACGCTAGCGGAGCGAACACCGGGGAGCTGTTTTTT.

This clonotype came up many times. The CDR3 protein is CSAQREGTDTQYF. DNA of the CDR3: TGCAGTGCTCAGCGGGAGGGAACAGATACGCAGTATTTT. The chain couples TRBV20-1 to TRBJ2-3; 10 bases line up with TRBD2. V dropped 5 bases and J dropped 3; count of bases not matched to a gene: 2. Per the germline V gene, CDR1 is DFQATT and CDR2 is SNEGSKA (reference sequence). This CDR3 contains 13 residues.

This clonotype was recorded many times. The gene calls are TRBV7-9 and TRBJ1-5; D unresolved. The V end was cut by 5 bases, the J end by 5 bases, with 7 bases between. The CDR3 has 12 residues. Germline CDR1 SEHNR, CDR2 FQNEAQ (reference sequence). As DNA, the CDR3 is TGTGCCAGCAGCATGAATGATCAGCCCCAGCATTTT. It translates to CASSMNDQPQHF.

This clonotype was counted many times. V is TRBV20-1 and J is TRBJ2-5; 7 nucleotides agree with TRBD2. In germline, CDR1 is DFQATT, CDR2 SNEGSKA (reference sequence). V was clipped by 0 bases and J by 5 bases; unmatched bases: 15. CDR3 length equals 17 residues. DNA for the CDR3: TGCAGTGCTAGAGATAGCCCCAGCCGCGGGAGATTGGAGACCCAGTACTTC. It translates to CSARDSPSRGRLETQYF.

The rearrangement links TRBV6-1 to TRBJ2-1; possible D gene TRBD2, 6 bases. CDR3 length: 14 amino acids. Germline assignment: CDR1 MNHNS and CDR2 SASEGT. V was pared by 6 bases and J by 4 bases, with 13 bases between. As DNA, the CDR3 is TGTGCCAGCAGCCCCCCGGGGGTATACAATGAGCAGTTCTTC. This codes for CASSPPGVYNEQFF.

There are a few counts of this clonotype. The rearrangement uses TRBV19 and TRBJ2-2; 11 nucleotides agree with TRBD2. V gave up 5 bases and J gave up 4 bases; unmatched junction bases: 9. Germline CDR1 and CDR2: LNHDA and SQIVND (reference sequence). The CDR3 sequence is 17 residues long. CDR3 DNA sequence: TGTGCCAGTAGTTTGGCTAGCGGGAGGATTACCACCGGGGAGCTGTTTTTT. Translating it yields CASSLASGRITTGELFF. Supplemented by reference TRBV19 and TRBJ2-2, the full variable domain reads DGGITQSPKYLFRKEGQNVTLSCEQNLNHDAMYWYRQDPGQGLRLIYYSQIVNDFQKGDIAEGYSVSREKKESFPLTVTSAQKNPTAFYLCASSLASGRITTGELFFGEGSRLTVL.

About this clonotype itself: This could be a read error, since a much larger clone is one nucleotide away. Lacking the conserved final phenylalanine or tryptophan, this CDR3 likely reflects a read error. The chain is built from TRBV27 and TRBJ2-6; D could derive from TRBD1 or TRBD2 (5 bases each). The CDR3 contains 17 residues. Trimming pared 3 bases from V and 1 base from J, leaving 13 bases between. Germline V gene sequence: CDR1 MNHEY, CDR2 SMNVEV (reference sequence). The CDR3, as DNA: TGTGCCAGCAGTTTCCGCCGAGGGGTTTCTGGGGCCAACGTCCTGACTTGC. Its translation: CASSFRRGVSGANVLTC.